This T cell receptor beta chain was identified during a study of low-dose radiotherapy and immunotherapy resistance in tumors. A word on this clonotype: A far bigger clonotype differs at one base, so this is likely a read error.

CDR1 is SGDLS and CDR2 is YYNGEE in the germline V gene. The CDR3 totals 14 residues. V was clipped by 3 bases and J by 10 bases; unmatched bases: 10. Alpha- and beta-chain coverage of first-strand cDNA came from TRAV- and TRBV-specific primers. TCR amplification involved 20 PCR cycles with a constant-region primer and V-primer adapter. TCRdb fed the reads into MiXCR, producing one record per CDR3 protein. The data hold around 79,000 distinct CDR3 sequences, with approximately 20% observed a single time. Time point described: before trial treatment. This rearrangement joins TRBV9 to TRBJ2-1; TRBD1 agrees at 7 bases. This TCR was recovered from a male donor with prostate cancer. Sequenced here: PBMCs, sampled before treatment. DNA of the CDR3: TGTGCCAGCAGCGCCACAGACAGGGCGTACGAGCAGTTCTTC. Translated, it gives CASSATDRAYEQFF.